A single T cell receptor beta chain is shown here with its context. Its antigen is unidentified. The time point here: baseline pretreatment blood. The treatment denotes: 15 Gy SBRT to primary tumor, nephrectomy 4 weeks later. The data belong to a study of radiation and T cells in renal cell carcinoma. Study outcomes and limitations: No pretreatment tumor biopsies were available for baseline clonotypes. In blood, top tumor clones expanded by 2 weeks, shrinking by 4.

Clones were sequenced by immunoSEQ multiplex PCR, and TCRdb holds only the in-frame ones, with some missing. The sample comprises 40,000 to 60,000 clones, roughly 83% of which are singletons, and about 31% rests with the top ten. From germline, CDR1 is MGHRA and CDR2 YSYEKL. The CDR3 extends over 12 amino acids. V lost 0 bases to trimming and J lost 9 bases, with 6 bases between them. The input for sequencing was blood, taken from a patient whose treatment included radiotherapy and nephrectomy. The sequence derives from a woman between 65 and 79 years old with renal cell carcinoma. The J gene is TRBJ2-1, the V gene TRBV4-1, with D unresolved. CDR3 in amino acids: CASSQDLVEQFF. For the CDR3, the DNA is TGCGCCAGCAGCCAAGATCTTGTTGAGCAGTTCTTC.